The 10 T cell receptor beta chains reported below all come from one sample, sequenced in a study of blood T cell repertoires in COVID-19. Clones were sequenced by immunoSEQ multiplex PCR, and TCRdb holds only the in-frame ones, with some missing. The table shows about 110,000 clones, with about 72% occurring only once. The specimen sequenced was peripheral blood. These receptors all stem from a woman aged 60-75 years with acute or convalescent COVID-19.

V gene TRBV11-2 combines with J gene TRBJ2-2, with D hard to call. CDR1 and CDR2 from the germline V gene are SGHAT and FQNNGV. The CDR3 has 17 amino acids. The V gene lost 5 bases and the J gene lost 3 bases, with 19 bases spanning the gap. The CDR3 spells CASSHQLSGPDTGELFF. In DNA form, the CDR3 reads TGTGCCAGCAGCCACCAACTTAGTGGTCCGGACACCGGGGAGCTGTTTTTT.

This clone was seen more than once but under ten times. The chain joins TRBV12-5 to TRBJ2-1; 9 positions agree with TRBD1. The germline V gene encodes CDR1 LGHNT and CDR2 FRNRAP. Trimming cost V 5 bases and J 8 bases; bases outside gene matches: 7. CDR3 size: 14 residues. CDR3 DNA: TGTGCTAGTGGTCCCGGACAGGGGATCCATGAGCAGTTCTTC. Its protein product is CASGPGQGIHEQFF. The entire variable domain, with the rest obtained from reference TRBV12-5 and TRBJ2-1, is as follows: DARVTQTPRHKVTEMGQEVTMRCQPILGHNTVFWYRQTMMQGLELLAYFRNRAPLDDSGMPKDRFSAEMPDATLATLKIQPSEPRDSAVYFCASGPGQGIHEQFFGPGTRLTVL.

This chain joins TRBV5-4 and TRBJ2-3, with 8 bases lining up with TRBD1. V trimming: 5 bases; J trimming: 1 base; junction bases outside the gene matches: 3. CDR3 length: 14 residues. The germline V gene has CDR1 SGHNT and CDR2 YYREEE (reference sequence). CDR3 loop: CASRPDRGTDTQYF. The CDR3 DNA reads TGTGCCAGCAGACCGGACAGGGGCACAGATACGCAGTATTTT.

The chain couples TRBV30 to TRBJ1-3; 7 bases match TRBD1. The J segment lost 5 bases and the V segment lost 3 bases, leaving 1 base of the junction unmatched. The germline V gene encodes CDR1 GTSNPN and CDR2 SVGIG (reference sequence). The length of the CDR3 is 12 residues. The CDR3 DNA follows: TGTGCCTGGAGACAGGGGCGAAACACCATATATTTT. This sequence encodes CAWRQGRNTIYF. The complete variable domain, with remaining parts taken from reference TRBV30 and TRBJ1-3, reads SQTIHQWPATLVQPVGSPLSLECTVEGTSNPNLYWYRQAAGRGLQLLFYSVGIGQISSEVPQNLSASRPQDRQFILSSKKLLLSDSGFYLCAWRQGRNTIYFGEGSWLTVV.

This clone has just one count. This rearrangement joins TRBV7-6 to TRBJ2-3, with 10 bases aligning to TRBD1. V lost 5 bases, J lost 3 bases, and 5 bases stayed unmatched. CDR3 length equals 15 residues. The germline CDR1 and CDR2 sequences are SGHVS and FNYEAQ. The CDR3 spells CASSVGTGVTDTQYF. DNA for the CDR3: TGTGCCAGCAGCGTTGGGACAGGGGTTACAGATACGCAGTATTTT.

This sequence joins TRBV5-5 and TRBJ2-7; tentatively, D is TRBD2 (6 bases). Per germline, CDR1 SGHKS and CDR2 YYEKEE (reference sequence). The V end was cut by 3 bases, the J end by 2 bases, with 15 bases between. The CDR3 extends over 15 amino acids. The CDR3 DNA reads as TGTGCCAGCAGCTCCGCGGGGCAAGCCGCCTACGAGCAGTACTTC. This encodes CASSSAGQAAYEQYF.

This clone was recorded only once. The chain combines TRBV3-1 (or the pseudogene TRBV3-2) with TRBJ2-2; D is ambiguous. Germline V gene sequence: CDR1 LGHDT, CDR2 YNNKEL (reference sequence). Trimming shortened V by 4 bases and J by 2 bases, and 2 bases separated the two germline ends. This CDR3 region has 12 residues. CDR3 nucleotides: TGTGCCAGCAGCCTAAACACCGGGGAGCTGTTTTTT. Translating gives CASSLNTGELFF.

This chain connects TRBV5-8 to TRBJ1-2; tentative D call: TRBD1 (6 bases). The CDR3 runs to 14 residues. V lost 0 bases and J lost 8, with 14 bases in between. Germline CDR1 and CDR2: SGHTS and YDEGEE. The CDR3 here is CASSLAGVPYGYTF. The CDR3 DNA reads as TGTGCCAGCAGCTTGGCAGGGGTCCCCTACGGCTACACCTTC. The full variable domain, in which reference TRBV5-8 and TRBJ1-2 provide the parts outside the CDR3, is EAGVTQSPTHLIKTRGQQATLRCSPISGHTSVYWYQQALGLGLQFLLWYDEGEERNRGNFPPRFSGRQFPNYSSELNVNALELEDSALYLCASSLAGVPYGYTFGSGTRLTVV.

The chain employs TRBV9 and TRBJ2-1; 7 bases are a match to TRBD2. CDR1 is SGDLS, CDR2 YYNGEE, per germline. J lost 3 bases, V lost 0 bases, and 9 bases had no gene match. The CDR3 runs 17 residues. CDR3 DNA sequence: TGTGCCAGCAGCGTAGCTACCGGGGGAGGGATCTACAATGAGCAGTTCTTC. It is translated as CASSVATGGGIYNEQFF.

The chain carries TRBV7-2 and TRBJ2-3, with D possibly TRBD2 on 6 matching bases. The CDR3 is made up of 12 amino acids. V dropped 3 bases and J dropped 7 bases, with 8 bases sitting between them. Germline loops: CDR1 SGHTA, CDR2 FQGNSA. CDR3 DNA sequence: TGTGCCAGCAGCTTGGGAGGATATACGCAGTATTTT. Its protein is CASSLGGYTQYF.